This T cell receptor (beta chain) was identified in a study of molecular identifiers for immune sequencing clone quantification. The study, taken as a whole, reports: Identical TCR molecules can share a barcode, and this sharing could underestimate highly expanded clone sizes. Clones that exceeded 20 RNA copies held over 98% of effector molecules, yet under 1% in naive cells. Spiked Jurkat TCR RNA equivalent to one cell was reportedly detectable in about 900,000 naive cells.

The authors built bulk TCR libraries by previously described methods with listed TCR primers. One entry per CDR3 protein results from TCRdb running MiXCR on the PCR reads. The sample yields approximately 550,000 distinct CDR3 sequences, 25% seen once. V shed 4 bases, J shed 2 bases, and the junction held 1 base outside the gene matches. Germline CDR1 and CDR2: MNHEY and SMNVEV (reference sequence). The CDR3 spans 14 residues. A note on this clonotype: Its target is not known.

Sample: naive CD8+ T cells from blood, with Jurkat cell RNA spiked in. Subset in this sample: FACS-sorted CD8+CD4-CCR7+CD45RA+ naive T cells. This TCR was recovered from a human donor in good health. Some libraries in this study had Jurkat cell RNA spiked in. The genes are TRBV27 and TRBJ1-5, with 8 nucleotides matching TRBD1. CDR3: CASSWTGRNQPQHF. The CDR3 region has the DNA TGTGCCAGCAGTTGGACAGGGCGCAATCAGCCCCAGCATTTT.